This T cell receptor (beta chain) was profiled in a study of CD8+CD57+ T cells in acquired aplastic anemia. Overall study context: Sorted CD4+ and CD8+ cells gave an average of around 3 ug of DNA.

Turning to this clonotype: Its antigen is not identified.

CDR3 and TCR beta VDJ profiling relied on genomic DNA as the template. TCRdb processed the reads anew with MiXCR; each CDR3 protein has one entry. The data hold some 150,000 distinct CDR3 sequences, with roughly 54% observed a single time. Previously, flow cytometry had revealed CD8+CD57+ cell expansion in the patients chosen for sequencing. The CDR3 loop spans 15 amino acids. V was clipped by 3 bases and J by 1 base, with 12 bases between them. CDR1 and CDR2 from the germline V gene are MNHNS and SASEGT. Study observations and caveats: Sharing between patients and controls was observed for twenty-nine CD8+ CDR3 sequences. Patients and controls were not found to differ significantly in CD8+ Simpson's diversity.

The chain couples TRBV6-1 to TRBJ2-5; TRBD1 or TRBD2 may be the D gene (5 bases each). The clonotype originates from a human donor with aplastic anemia. The source material was sorted CD4+, CD8+, or CD8+CD57+ T cells (not recorded which) from PBMCs. CDR3 sequence (DNA): TGTGCCAGCAGTGAGTTTTGGGGGAGCCAAGAGACCCAGTACTTC. Amino acids: CASSEFWGSQETQYF.